This T cell receptor (beta chain) was sequenced for a study of identical twins. This clonotype has more than one count but fewer than ten. Germline CDR1 is MDHEN and CDR2 is SYDVKM. V was pared by 5 bases and J by 2 bases, with 6 bases of the junction left unmatched. The CDR3 has 14 amino acids. TCRdb re-called the 5' RACE reads through MiXCR, storing one row per CDR3 protein. The top ten clones hold under 4% of a sample with 220,000 or so distinct CDR3 sequences, roughly 7% of them seen once. A further study also used this sample, focusing on yellow fever vaccine responses in identical twins.

Sequences were obtained from memory (CD45RO+) T cells sorted from blood. The TCR sequence derives from a woman between 18 and 29 years old in good health. The chain is built from TRBV28 and TRBJ2-7; 7 nucleotides line up with TRBD1. The CDR3 region has the DNA TGTGCCAGCAGTCCCGGGACAGTCCCCTACGAGCAGTACGTC. It encodes CASSPGTVPYEQYV.